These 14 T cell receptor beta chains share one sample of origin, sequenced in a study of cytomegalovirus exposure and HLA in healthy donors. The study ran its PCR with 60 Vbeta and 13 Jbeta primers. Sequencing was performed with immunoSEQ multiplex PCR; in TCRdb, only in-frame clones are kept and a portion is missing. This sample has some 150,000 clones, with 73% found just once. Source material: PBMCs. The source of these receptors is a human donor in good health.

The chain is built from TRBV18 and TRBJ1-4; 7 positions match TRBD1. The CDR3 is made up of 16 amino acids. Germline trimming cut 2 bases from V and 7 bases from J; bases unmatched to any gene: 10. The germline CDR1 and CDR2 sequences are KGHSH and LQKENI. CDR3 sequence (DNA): TGTGCCAGCTCACCAAAAGCCGCAGGGGGTTTTGAAAAACTGTTTTTT. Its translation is CASSPKAAGGFEKLFF.

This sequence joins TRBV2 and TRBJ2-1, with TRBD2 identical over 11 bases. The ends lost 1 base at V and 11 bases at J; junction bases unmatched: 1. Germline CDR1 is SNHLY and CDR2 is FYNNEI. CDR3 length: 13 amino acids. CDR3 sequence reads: CASSEGLAGKQFF. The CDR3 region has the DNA TGTGCCAGCAGTGAAGGACTAGCGGGAAAGCAGTTCTTC.

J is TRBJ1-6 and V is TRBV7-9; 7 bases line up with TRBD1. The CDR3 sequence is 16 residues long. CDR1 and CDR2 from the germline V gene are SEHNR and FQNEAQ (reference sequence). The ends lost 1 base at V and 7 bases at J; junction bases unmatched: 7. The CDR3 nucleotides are TGTGCCAGCAGCTTAGATACTCGGACAGGCAATTCACCCCTCCACTTT. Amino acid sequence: CASSLDTRTGNSPLHF.

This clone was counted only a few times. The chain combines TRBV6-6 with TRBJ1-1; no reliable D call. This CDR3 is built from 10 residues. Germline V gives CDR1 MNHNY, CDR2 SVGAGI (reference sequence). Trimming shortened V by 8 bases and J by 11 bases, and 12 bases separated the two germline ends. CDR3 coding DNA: TGTGCCAGCGTAAAATTACTGGCTTTCTTT. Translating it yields CASVKLLAFF.

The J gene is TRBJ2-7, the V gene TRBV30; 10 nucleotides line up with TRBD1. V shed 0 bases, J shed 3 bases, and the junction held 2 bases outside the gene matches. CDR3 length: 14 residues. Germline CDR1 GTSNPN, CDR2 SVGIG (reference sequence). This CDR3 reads CAWSVGQGHYEQYF. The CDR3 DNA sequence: TGTGCCTGGAGTGTGGGACAGGGGCACTACGAGCAGTACTTC.

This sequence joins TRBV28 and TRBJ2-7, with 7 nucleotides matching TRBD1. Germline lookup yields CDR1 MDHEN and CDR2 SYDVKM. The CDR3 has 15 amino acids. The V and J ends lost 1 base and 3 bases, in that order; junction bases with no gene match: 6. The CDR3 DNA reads TGTGCCAGCAGTTTATTCCGGGACAGAAACTACGAGCAGTACTTC. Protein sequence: CASSLFRDRNYEQYF. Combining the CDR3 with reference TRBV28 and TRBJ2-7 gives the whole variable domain DVKVTQSSRYLVKRTGEKVFLECVQDMDHENMFWYRQDPGLGLRLIYFSYDVKMKEKGDIPEGYSVSREKKERFSLILESASTNQTSMYLCASSLFRDRNYEQYFGPGTRLTVT.

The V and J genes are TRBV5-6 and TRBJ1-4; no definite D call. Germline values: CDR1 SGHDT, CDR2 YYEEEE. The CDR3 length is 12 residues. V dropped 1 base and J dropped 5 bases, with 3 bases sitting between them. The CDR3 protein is CASSLPNEKLFF. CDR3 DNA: TGTGCCAGCAGCTTGCCAAATGAAAAACTGTTTTTT.

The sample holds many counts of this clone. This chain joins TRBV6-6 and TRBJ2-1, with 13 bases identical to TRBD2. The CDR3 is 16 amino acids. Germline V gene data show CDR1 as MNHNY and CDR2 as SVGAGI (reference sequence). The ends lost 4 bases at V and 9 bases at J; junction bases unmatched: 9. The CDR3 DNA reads TGTGCCAGCAGTTCCGGACTAGCGGGAGTCCCGGGTGAGCAGTTCTTC. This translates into CASSSGLAGVPGEQFF.

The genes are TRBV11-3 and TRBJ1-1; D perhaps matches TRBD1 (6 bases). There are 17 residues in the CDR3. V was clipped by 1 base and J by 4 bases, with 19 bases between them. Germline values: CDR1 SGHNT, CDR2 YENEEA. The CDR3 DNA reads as TGTGCCAGCAGCTTAGCCTCCGGCACAGGGTTGGGCACTGAAGCTTTCTTT. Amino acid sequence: CASSLASGTGLGTEAFF.

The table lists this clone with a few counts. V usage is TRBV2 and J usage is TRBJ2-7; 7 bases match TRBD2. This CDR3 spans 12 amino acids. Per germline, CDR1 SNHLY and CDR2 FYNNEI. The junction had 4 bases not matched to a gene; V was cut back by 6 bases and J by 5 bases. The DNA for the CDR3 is TGTGCCAGCAGGGGGAGGGTCGACGAGCAGTACTTC. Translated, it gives CASRGRVDEQYF.

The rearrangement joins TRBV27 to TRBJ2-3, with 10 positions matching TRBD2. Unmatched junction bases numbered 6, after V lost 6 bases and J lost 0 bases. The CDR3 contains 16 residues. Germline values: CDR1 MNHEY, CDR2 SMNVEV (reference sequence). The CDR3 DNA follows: TGTGCCAGCAGGTGCGCTAGCGGGGGTAGCACAGATACGCAGTATTTT. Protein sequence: CASRCASGGSTDTQYF.

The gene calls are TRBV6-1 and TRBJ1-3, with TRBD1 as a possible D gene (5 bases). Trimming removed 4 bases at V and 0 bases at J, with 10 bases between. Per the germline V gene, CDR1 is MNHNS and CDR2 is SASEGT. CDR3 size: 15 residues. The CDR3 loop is CASSARTTSGNTIYF. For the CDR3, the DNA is TGTGCCAGCAGTGCCCGGACAACCTCTGGAAACACCATATATTTT.

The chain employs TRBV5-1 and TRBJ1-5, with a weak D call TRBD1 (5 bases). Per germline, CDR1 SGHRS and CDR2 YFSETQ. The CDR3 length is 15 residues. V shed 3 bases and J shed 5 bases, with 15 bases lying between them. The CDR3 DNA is TGCGCCAGCAGCTCTTTTGGGGGGGAGGATCAGCCCCAGCATTTT. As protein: CASSSFGGEDQPQHF.

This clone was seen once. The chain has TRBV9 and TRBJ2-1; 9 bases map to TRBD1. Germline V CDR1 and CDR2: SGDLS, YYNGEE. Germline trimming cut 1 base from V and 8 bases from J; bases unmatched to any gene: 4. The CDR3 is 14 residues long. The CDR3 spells CASSVPGQGYEQFF. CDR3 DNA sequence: TGTGCCAGCAGCGTACCGGGACAGGGCTATGAGCAGTTCTTC.